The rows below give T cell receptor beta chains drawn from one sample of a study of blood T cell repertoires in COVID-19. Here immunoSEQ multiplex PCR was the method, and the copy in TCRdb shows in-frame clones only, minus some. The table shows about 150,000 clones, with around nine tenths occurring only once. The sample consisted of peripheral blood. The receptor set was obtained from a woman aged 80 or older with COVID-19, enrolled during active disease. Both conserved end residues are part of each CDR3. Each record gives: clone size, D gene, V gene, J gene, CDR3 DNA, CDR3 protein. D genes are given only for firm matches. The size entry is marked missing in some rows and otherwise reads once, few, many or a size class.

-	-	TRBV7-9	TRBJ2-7	TGTGCCAGCATCCGCGATAACTCCTACGAGCAGTACTTC	CASIRDNSYEQYF
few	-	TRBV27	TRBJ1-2	TGTGCCAGCAGTTTATCTAGCAGTACTATGGGCTACACCTTC	CASSLSSSTMGYTF
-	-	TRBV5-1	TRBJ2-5	TGCGCCAGCAGCTGGGGGCGGGGGTCGGAGACCCAGTACTTC	CASSWGRGSETQYF
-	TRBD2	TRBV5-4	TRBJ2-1	TGTGCCAGCAGCTTGGCTACCGGGACTAGCGGGAGGAGTGAGCAGTTCTTC	CASSLATGTSGRSEQFF
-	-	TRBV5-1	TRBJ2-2	TGCGCCAGCAGCCCCGGACTGATGACGCTCACCGGGGAGCTGTTTTTT	CASSPGLMTLTGELFF
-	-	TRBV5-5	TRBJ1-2	TGTGCCAGCAGCTTGGCACAGGGTAGGGACTATGGCTACACCTTC	CASSLAQGRDYGYTF
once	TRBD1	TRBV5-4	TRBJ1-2	TGTGCCAGCAGCTTGAGTGGGACAGGGTCTAGCGGCTACACCTTC	CASSLSGTGSSGYTF
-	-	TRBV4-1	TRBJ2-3	TGCGCCAGCAGCCGCCGGGAAATGGCAGATACGCAGTATTTT	CASSRREMADTQYF
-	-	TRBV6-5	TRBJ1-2	TGTGCCAGCAGTTACTCAGCTAAGCATAACTATGGCTACACCTTC	CASSYSAKHNYGYTF
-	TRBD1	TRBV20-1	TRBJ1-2	TGCAGTGCTAGTTCCTTCCAGGGGGCGGAAGGCTACACCTTC	CSASSFQGAEGYTF
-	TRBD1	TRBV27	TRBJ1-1	TGTGCCAGCAGTTTATCGTTTGCAGGGGGCACTGAAGCTTTCTTT	CASSLSFAGGTEAFF
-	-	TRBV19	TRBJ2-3	TGTGCCAGTAGTTTAACTTTTCATAGCACAGATACGCAGTATTTT	CASSLTFHSTDTQYF
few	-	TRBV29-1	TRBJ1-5	TGCAGCGTTGGACAGGGCAATCAGCCCCAGCATTTT	CSVGQGNQPQHF
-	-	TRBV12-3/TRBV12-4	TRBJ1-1	TGTGCCAGCAGTTTTGGCCTCGACAGTGAAGCTTTCTTT	CASSFGLDSEAFF
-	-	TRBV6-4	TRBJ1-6	TGTGCCAGCAGCGAAGCGGGCTCCTATAATTCACCCCTCCACTTT	CASSEAGSYNSPLHF
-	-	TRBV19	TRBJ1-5	TGTGCCAGTAGCCGGGACAATCAGGGACAGCCCCAGCATTTT	CASSRDNQGQPQHF
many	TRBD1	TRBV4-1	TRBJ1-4	TGCGCCAGCAGCCAACCGGACAGGGATAACGAAAAACTGTTTTTT	CASSQPDRDNEKLFF
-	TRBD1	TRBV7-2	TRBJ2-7	TGTGCCAGCAGCTCGGACAGGGTGGGCGAGCAGTACTTC	CASSSDRVGEQYF
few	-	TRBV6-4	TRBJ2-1	TGTGCCAGCAGTGACTCTAGACTCGGAGGCTACAATGAGCAGTTCTTC	CASSDSRLGGYNEQFF